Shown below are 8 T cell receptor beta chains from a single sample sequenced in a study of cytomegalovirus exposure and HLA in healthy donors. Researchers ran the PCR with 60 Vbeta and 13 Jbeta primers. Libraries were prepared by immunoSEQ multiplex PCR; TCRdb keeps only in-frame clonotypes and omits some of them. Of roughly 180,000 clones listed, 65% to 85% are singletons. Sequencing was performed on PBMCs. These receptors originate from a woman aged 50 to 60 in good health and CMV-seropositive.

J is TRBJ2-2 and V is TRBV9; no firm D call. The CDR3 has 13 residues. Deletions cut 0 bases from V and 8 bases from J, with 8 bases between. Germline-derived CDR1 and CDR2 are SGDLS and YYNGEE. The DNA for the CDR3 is TGTGCCAGCAGCGTAGTTGCGGCTGGGGAGCTGTTTTTT. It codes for CASSVVAAGELFF.

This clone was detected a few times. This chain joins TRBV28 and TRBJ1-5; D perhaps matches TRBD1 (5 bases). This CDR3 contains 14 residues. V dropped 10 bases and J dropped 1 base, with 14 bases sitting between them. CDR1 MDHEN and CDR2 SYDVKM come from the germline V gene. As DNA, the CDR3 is TGTGCCATCCTGGGGGGTCGGAGCAATCAGCCCCAGCATTTT. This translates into CAILGGRSNQPQHF.

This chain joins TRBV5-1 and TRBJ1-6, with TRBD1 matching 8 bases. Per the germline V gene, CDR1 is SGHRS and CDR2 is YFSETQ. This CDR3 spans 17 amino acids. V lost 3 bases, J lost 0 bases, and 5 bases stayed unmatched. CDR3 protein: CASSSDRGSSYNSPLHF. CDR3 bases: TGCGCCAGCAGCTCCGACAGGGGAAGCTCCTATAATTCACCCCTCCACTTT.

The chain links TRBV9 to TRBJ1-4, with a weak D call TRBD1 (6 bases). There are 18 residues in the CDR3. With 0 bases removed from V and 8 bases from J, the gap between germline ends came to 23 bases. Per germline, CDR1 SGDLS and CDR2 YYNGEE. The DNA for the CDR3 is TGTGCCAGCAGCGTAGGCCCTGGGGGGGGCCTCCGGGAGGAAAAACTGTTTTTT. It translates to CASSVGPGGGLREEKLFF.

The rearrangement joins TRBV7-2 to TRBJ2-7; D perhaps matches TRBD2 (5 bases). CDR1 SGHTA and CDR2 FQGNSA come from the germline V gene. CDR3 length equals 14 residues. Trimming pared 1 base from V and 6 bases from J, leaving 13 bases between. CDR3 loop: CASSLDRGKGEQYF. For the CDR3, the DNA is TGTGCCAGCAGCTTAGATCGAGGGAAGGGCGAGCAGTACTTC.

This CDR3 is CASSQDMGGVSYEQYF. DNA for the CDR3: TGTGCCAGCAGCCAAGACATGGGCGGGGTTTCCTACGAGCAGTACTTC. The chain has TRBV4-2 and TRBJ2-7, with D maybe TRBD2 (6 bases). V lost 0 bases to trimming and J lost 1 base, with 13 bases between them. The CDR3 runs 16 residues. Looked up from germline, CDR1 is LGHNA and CDR2 is YNFKEQ.

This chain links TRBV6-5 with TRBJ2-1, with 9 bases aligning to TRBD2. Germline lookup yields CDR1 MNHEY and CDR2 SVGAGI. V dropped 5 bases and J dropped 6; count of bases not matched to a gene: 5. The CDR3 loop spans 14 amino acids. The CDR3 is CASSEGRGGNEQFF. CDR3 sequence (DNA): TGTGCCAGCAGTGAAGGGCGGGGGGGCAATGAGCAGTTCTTC.

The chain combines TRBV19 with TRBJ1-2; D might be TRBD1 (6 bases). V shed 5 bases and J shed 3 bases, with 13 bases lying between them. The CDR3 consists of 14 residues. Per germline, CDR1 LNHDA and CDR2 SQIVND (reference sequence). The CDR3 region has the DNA TGTGCCAGTAGTGGTCAGGGGCCTCACTATGGCTACACCTTC. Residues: CASSGQGPHYGYTF.